This TCR beta chain was documented in a study of beta chain features in type 1 diabetes. Study overall: Examination of sorted cells across all samples involved around 100,000,000 cells.

Sorting with CD45RO/CCR7/CD25/CD127/CD95/CD27 yielded naive, central memory, regulatory and stem-like memory CD4+ cells. Study-wide results and caveats: Across patients, naive, central memory and Treg TCRB repertoires exhibited apparently greater similarity than was observed across healthy donors. High TCR expression in some cells could lead to their over-representation in cDNA sequencing.

This clone turned up a few times. Its antigen is undetermined. Expressed TCRB transcripts were sequenced because the entire RNA isolate underwent reverse transcription. Sequenced by immunoSEQ multiplex PCR; TCRdb stores in-frame clones only, minus some. Among 360,000 or so clones listed, around 20% were seen once. The CDR3 is 12 residues long. With 5 bases clipped from V and 5 bases from J, the junction kept 3 bases outside the gene matches. Per the germline V gene, CDR1 is GTSNPN and CDR2 is SVGIG (reference sequence). The J gene is TRBJ2-5, the V gene TRBV30; 9 nucleotides match TRBD1. Sequenced: naive CD4+ T cells from blood. The sequence was collected from a woman aged 18-29 years in good health. The chain's CDR3 is CAWGQGIETQYF. The CDR3 nucleotides read TGTGCCTGGGGACAGGGGATCGAGACCCAGTACTTC.